The rows below give T cell receptor beta chains drawn from one sample of a study of cytomegalovirus exposure and HLA in healthy donors. The assay was immunoSEQ multiplex PCR, and TCRdb's table has in-frame clones only and misses some. Of some 74,000 clones listed, around 64% are singletons. The material sequenced was PBMCs. These TCRs come from a man in his forties or fifties in good health and CMV-seropositive. Each CDR3 is given with its conserved first and last residue. D genes are given only for firm matches. Part of the rows lack a size; the others show once, few, many or a class for expanded clones.

j_call d_call v_call clone_size cdr3_nt cdr3_aa
TRBJ2-3 - TRBV18 - TGTGCCAGCTCACCATCCGCGGACTACACAGATACGCAGTATTTT CASSPSADYTDTQYF
TRBJ2-7 - TRBV9 few TGTGCCAGCAGCGTAGAGGCGGGGGCCACGGAGGCGCAGTACTTC CASSVEAGATEAQYF
TRBJ2-7 - TRBV4-1 - TGCGCCAGCAGCCTCTCCGGGGTTTCGAGCTACGAGCAGTACTTC CASSLSGVSSYEQYF
TRBJ2-1 - TRBV28 - TGTGCCAGCAGCCCTATAGTGGTCAGGGATGGTAAATTTGAGCAGTTCTTC CASSPIVVRDGKFEQFF
TRBJ2-2 TRBD1 TRBV30 - TGTGCCTGGAGTTCACAGGGGGCCGGGGAGCTGTTTTTT CAWSSQGAGELFF
TRBJ1-1 - TRBV11-1 - TGTGCCAGCAGCTCGGCAGGGATGAACACTGAAGCTTTCTTT CASSSAGMNTEAFF
TRBJ1-1 - TRBV5-1 - TGCGCCAGCAGCCTCCGGTCGAACACTGAAGCTTTCTTT CASSLRSNTEAFF
TRBJ2-7 TRBD1 TRBV9 few TGTGCCAGCAGCGAACGGACAGGGTCCTACGAGCAGTACTTC CASSERTGSYEQYF
TRBJ2-3 TRBD2 TRBV18 - TGTGCCAGCTCACTCGGGACTAGCGGGGCCTCAGATACGCAGTATTTT CASSLGTSGASDTQYF
TRBJ2-1 - TRBV4-3 - TGCGCCAGCAGCCAAGATGTGGGTAGACTCAATGAGCAGTTCTTC CASSQDVGRLNEQFF
TRBJ2-3 TRBD1 TRBV5-1 once TGCGCCAGCAGCTTCGACAGGGCGACAGATACGCAGTATTTT CASSFDRATDTQYF
TRBJ2-3 TRBD2 TRBV9 - TGTGCCAGCAGCGCCAGACTAGCACGAAGCACAGATACGCAGTATTTT CASSARLARSTDTQYF
TRBJ2-3 - TRBV5-1 - TGCGCCAGCAGTTCTGCGGGGGCCAGCACAGATACGCAGTATTTT CASSSAGASTDTQYF
TRBJ1-4 - TRBV7-2 - TGTGCCAGCAGCCGGGCAGGGCCAACTAATGAAAAACTGTTTTTT CASSRAGPTNEKLFF
TRBJ1-5 - TRBV2 - TGTGCCAGCAGTGGGTGGCAGGCTGGTCAGCCCCAGCATTTT CASSGWQAGQPQHF
TRBJ1-2 - TRBV7-2 - TGTGCCAGCAGCTTATGGGGCAACTATGGCTACACCTTC CASSLWGNYGYTF
TRBJ2-3 - TRBV9 - TGTGCCAGCAGCGTCAGGGGCACAGATACGCAGTATTTT CASSVRGTDTQYF
TRBJ1-5 - TRBV4-3 - TGCGCCAGCAGCCGAGGAAGGGGTTCTCAGCCCCAGCATTTT CASSRGRGSQPQHF